Described below is a single TCR beta chain sequence and its context. One end of the junction does not line up with germline, which may come from a read error. Each CDR3 protein gets one entry after TCRdb re-called the 5' RACE reads with MiXCR. Here the sample spans tens of thousands of distinct CDR3 sequences, roughly 28% being singletons. The CDR3 is made up of 14 amino acids. Germline V lookup: CDR1 SGDLS, CDR2 YYNGEE. The sequence was collected from a female donor with breast cancer. Sequences were obtained from tumor-infiltrating memory CD4+ T cells sorted from the breast tumor. Described subset: memory CD4+ T cells, CD4+CD45RO+CD25-. The chain carries TRBV9 and TRBJ2-1; 7 bases agree with TRBD1. The CDR3 region is CTSSVGQGDHEQFF. CDR3 nucleotides: TGTACCAGCAGCGTAGGTCAGGGGGACCATGAGCAGTTCTTC.